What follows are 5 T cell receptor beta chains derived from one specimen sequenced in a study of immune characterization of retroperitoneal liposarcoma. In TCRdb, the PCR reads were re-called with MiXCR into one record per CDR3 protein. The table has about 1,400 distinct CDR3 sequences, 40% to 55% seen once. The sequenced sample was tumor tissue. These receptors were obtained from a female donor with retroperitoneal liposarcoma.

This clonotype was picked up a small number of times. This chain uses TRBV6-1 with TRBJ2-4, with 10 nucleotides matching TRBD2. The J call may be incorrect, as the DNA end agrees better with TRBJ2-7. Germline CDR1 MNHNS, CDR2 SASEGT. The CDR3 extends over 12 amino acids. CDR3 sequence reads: CASEREGYEQYF. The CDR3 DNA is TGTGCCAGCGAGCGGGAGGGGTACGAGCAGTACTTC.

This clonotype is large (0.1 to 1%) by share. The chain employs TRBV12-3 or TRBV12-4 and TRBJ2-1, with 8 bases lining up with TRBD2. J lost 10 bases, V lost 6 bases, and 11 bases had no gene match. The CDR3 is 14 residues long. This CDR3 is CASRSSGGHYEQFF. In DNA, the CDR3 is TGTGCCAGCAGGTCCAGCGGGGGCCACTACGAGCAGTTCTTC.

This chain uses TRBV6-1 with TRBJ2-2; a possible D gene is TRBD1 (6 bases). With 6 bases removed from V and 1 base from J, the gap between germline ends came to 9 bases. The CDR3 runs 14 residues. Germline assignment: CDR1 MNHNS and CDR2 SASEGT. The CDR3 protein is CASRRTENTGELFF. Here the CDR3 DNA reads TGTGCCAGCAGGCGGACAGAGAACACCGGGGAGCTGTTTTTT.

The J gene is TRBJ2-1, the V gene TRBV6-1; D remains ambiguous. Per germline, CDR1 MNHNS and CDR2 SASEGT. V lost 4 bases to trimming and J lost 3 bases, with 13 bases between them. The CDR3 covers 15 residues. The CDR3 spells CASSAYAVLYNEQFF. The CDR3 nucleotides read TGTGCCAGCAGTGCCTATGCGGTACTCTACAATGAGCAGTTCTTC.

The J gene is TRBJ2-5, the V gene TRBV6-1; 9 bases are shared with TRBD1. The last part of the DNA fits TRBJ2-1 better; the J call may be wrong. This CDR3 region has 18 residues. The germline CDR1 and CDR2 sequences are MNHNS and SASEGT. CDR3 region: CASSSPQGSGTGKGEQFF. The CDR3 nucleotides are TGTGCCAGCAGTTCGCCCCAAGGTTCAGGGACAGGGAAAGGTGAGCAGTTCTTC.